Below, one T cell receptor (beta chain) is given with its context. The data derive from a study of blood T cell repertoires in COVID-19. Study-wide context: The United States, Italy and Spain provided the acute and convalescent COVID-19 samples. Sample material is recorded as cDNA or gDNA derived from T cells, B-cell-depleted T cells, or PBMCs.

Deletions cut 0 bases from V and 0 bases from J, with 9 bases between. This CDR3 is built from 16 residues. Per the germline V gene, CDR1 is KGHSH and CDR2 is LQKENI. TCRdb's table, derived via immunoSEQ multiplex PCR, lists solely in-frame clones and lacks some. Here the sample spans roughly 190,000 clones, approximately 80% being singletons. The chain carries TRBV18 and TRBJ1-3; weak D call: TRBD1 (5 bases). What was sequenced was peripheral blood. This TCR was sampled from a woman aged 50 to 60 with acute or convalescent COVID-19. CDR3 sequence reads: CASSPPGTLSGNTIYF. The CDR3 DNA reads TGTGCCAGCTCACCACCGGGGACTCTCTCTGGAAACACCATATATTTT.